The subject of this entry is one TCR beta chain. Its antigen is unidentified. This entry comes from a study of cytomegalovirus exposure and HLA in healthy donors. The study sampled nominally healthy donors, though unrecorded immune exposures were likely. From germline, CDR1 is SEHNR and CDR2 FQNEAQ (reference sequence). Trimming took off 4 bases at V and 4 bases at J, with 19 bases between the two ends. CDR3 length: 16 residues. This PCR relied on a set of 60 Vbeta primers and 13 Jbeta primers. Here immunoSEQ multiplex PCR was the method, and the copy in TCRdb shows in-frame clones only, minus some. This table has roughly 190,000 clones, approximately 84% appearing once. Study-wide results and caveats: At a 0.05 false discovery rate, a later analysis found over 15,000 TCR beta sequences to be associated with HLA alleles. A prior analysis recorded that most TCR beta V segments were productive about 90% or about 30% of the time. Later analysis indicated greater clonal expansion among HLA-associated TCR beta chains than among equally common other chains.

The genes are TRBV7-9 and TRBJ1-2, with D possibly being TRBD1 (6 bases). This sequence was found in a man in his forties or fifties in good health and CMV-seronegative. The sample consisted of PBMCs. CDR3 coding DNA: TGTGCCAGCAGCTCCCTCCGGGACACAAAATTCTATGGCTACACCTTC. It codes for CASSSLRDTKFYGYTF.